This TCR beta chain was recovered during a study of blood T cell repertoires in COVID-19 (TCRdb year 2020). About the full investigation: Collaborator samples came from the United States, Italy and Spain and covered acute and convalescent phases of COVID-19. The repertoires were made available in a free public database intended to serve as a resource for research on the immune response to SARS-CoV-2. Where available, HLA class I and class II types were obtained from metadata supplied by the sample provider rather than from assay-based typing. A de-identified subject ID, COVID-19 status, age in years and sex were almost always included in the sample metadata. Deeply sampled blood TCRbeta repertoires from subjects exposed to, actively infected with, or recovered from COVID-19 were included in the dataset. The prospective study material was composed of cDNA or gDNA derived from T cells, B-cell-depleted T cells, or PBMCs. Samples came from the ongoing ImmuneRACE study (first 160 participants) plus 1,254 subjects from 6 global collaborators. Here is what the overall study found, with its caveats: Clinical and demographic metadata were provided uncurated, with the amount varying by source and participant.

The germline V gene encodes CDR1 PRHDT and CDR2 FYEKMQ (reference sequence). Relative to germline, V is missing 3 bases and J is missing 5 bases, with 6 bases of the junction outside any gene match. Including the terminal cysteine and phenylalanine, the CDR3 comprises 15 residues. Only the CDR3 portion is preserved as DNA: 45 bases, with reading frame beginning at the first base. Participants in the prospective study were enrolled through a virtual design, were aged about 18 to 100 years, and lived in 24 United States geographic areas. Cohort assignment in the prospective study relied on participant-reported clinical history from a screening survey and a study questionnaire. In the prospective study, whole blood, serum and a nasopharyngeal or oropharyngeal swab were collected from each participant by mobile phlebotomists. Participants in the prospective study had the option to provide additional blood draws and questionnaires over an approximately 2-month period. Blood samples from the prospective study were shipped frozen or at room temperature prior to DNA extraction.

TCRbeta CDR3 regions were amplified from genomic DNA using the immunoSEQ Assay, a bias-controlled multiplex PCR. Per the authors' processing: Within the assay, amplification of reference gene primers was used to estimate how many nucleated cells each sample contained. To quantify the absolute abundance of each unique TCRbeta CDR3 rearrangement, sequence reads were collapsed and filtered. Productive Simpson clonality was computed per sample as the square root of Simpson's diversity index over productive rearrangements. Here the immuneACCESS table is served through TCRdb, limited to in-frame sequences with V and J called. Missing clones are a known gap in these copies; in checked studies unresolved V genes cover under half, and the rest lacks a known reason. The D gene and trimming were derived from the DNA, and the V and J assignments and clone size from that table. Recorded for this sample are approximately 280,000 clones; 90% of them occurred a single time. 1.5% to 2% of the sample goes to the ten largest clones.

With regard to this clone: The antigen it binds to is not known. The sample holds no much larger clone one base away, and base qualities are not on file.

Input material: PBMCs or T cells enriched from blood (not recorded which). The chain links TRBV13 with TRBJ2-1, with TRBD2 matching 8 junction bases. This TCR was sampled from a woman younger than 30 with acute COVID-19. CDR3 region: CASSFTSGLDNEQFF. The nucleotides are TGTGCCAGCAGCTTCACTAGCGGACTAGACAATGAGCAGTTCTTC.